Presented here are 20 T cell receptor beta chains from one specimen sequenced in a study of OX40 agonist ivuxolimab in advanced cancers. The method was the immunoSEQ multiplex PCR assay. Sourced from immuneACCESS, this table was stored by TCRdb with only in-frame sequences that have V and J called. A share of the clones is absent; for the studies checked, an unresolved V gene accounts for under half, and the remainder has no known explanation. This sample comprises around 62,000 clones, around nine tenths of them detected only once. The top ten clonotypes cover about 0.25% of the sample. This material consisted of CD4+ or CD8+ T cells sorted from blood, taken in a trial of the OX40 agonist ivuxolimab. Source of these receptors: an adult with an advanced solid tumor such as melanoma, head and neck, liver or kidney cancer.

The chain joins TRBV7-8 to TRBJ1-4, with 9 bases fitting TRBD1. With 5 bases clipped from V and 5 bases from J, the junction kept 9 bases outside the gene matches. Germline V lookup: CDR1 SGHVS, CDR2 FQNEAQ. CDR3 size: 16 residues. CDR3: CASSQRQGVQNEKLFF. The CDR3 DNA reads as TGTGCCAGCAGCCAAAGACAGGGGGTCCAGAATGAAAAACTGTTTTTT.

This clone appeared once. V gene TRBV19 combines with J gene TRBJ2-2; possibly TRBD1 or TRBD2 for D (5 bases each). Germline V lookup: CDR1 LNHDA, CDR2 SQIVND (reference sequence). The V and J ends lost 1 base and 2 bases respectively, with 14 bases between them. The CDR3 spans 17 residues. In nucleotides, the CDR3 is TGTGCCAGTAGTATAGGTTGGGGGTACCTAAACACCGGGGAGCTGTTTTTT. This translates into CASSIGWGYLNTGELFF.

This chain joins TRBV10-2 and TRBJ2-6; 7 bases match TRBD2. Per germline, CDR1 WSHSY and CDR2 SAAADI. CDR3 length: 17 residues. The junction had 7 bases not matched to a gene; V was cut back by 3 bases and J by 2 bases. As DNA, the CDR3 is TGCGCCAGCAGTGACCCCGTGGGGGGGACTGGGGCCAACGTCCTGACTTTC. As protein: CASSDPVGGTGANVLTF.

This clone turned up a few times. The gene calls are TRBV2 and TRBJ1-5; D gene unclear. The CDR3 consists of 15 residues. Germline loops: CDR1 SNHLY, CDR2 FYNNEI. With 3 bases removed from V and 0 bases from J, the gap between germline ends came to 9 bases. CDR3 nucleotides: TGTGCCAGCAGTGAGTCGGAGGTTAGCAATCAGCCCCAGCATTTT. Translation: CASSESEVSNQPQHF. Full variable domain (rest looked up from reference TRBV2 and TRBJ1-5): EPEVTQTPSHQVTQMGQEVILRCVPISNHLYFYWYRQILGQKVEFLVSFYNNEISEKSEIFDDQFSVERPDGSNFTLKIRSTKLEDSAMYFCASSESEVSNQPQHFGDGTRLSIL.

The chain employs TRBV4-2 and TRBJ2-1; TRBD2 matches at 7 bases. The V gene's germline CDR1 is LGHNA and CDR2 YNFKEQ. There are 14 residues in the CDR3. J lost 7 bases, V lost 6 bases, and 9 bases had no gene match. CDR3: CASSSAGERNEQFF. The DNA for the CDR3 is TGTGCCAGCAGTTCGGCGGGAGAGAGGAATGAGCAGTTCTTC.

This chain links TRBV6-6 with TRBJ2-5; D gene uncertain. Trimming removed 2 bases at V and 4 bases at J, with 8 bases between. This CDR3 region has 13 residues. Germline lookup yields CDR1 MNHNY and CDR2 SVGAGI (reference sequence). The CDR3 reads CASSYGGLETQYF. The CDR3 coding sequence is TGTGCCAGCAGTTACGGTGGGTTAGAGACCCAGTACTTC.

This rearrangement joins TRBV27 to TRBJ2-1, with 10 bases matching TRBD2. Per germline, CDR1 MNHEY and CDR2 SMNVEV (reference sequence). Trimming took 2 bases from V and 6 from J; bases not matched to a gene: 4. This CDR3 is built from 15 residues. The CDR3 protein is CASSLGASGSNEQFF. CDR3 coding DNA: TGTGCCAGCAGTTTAGGCGCTAGCGGGAGCAATGAGCAGTTCTTC.

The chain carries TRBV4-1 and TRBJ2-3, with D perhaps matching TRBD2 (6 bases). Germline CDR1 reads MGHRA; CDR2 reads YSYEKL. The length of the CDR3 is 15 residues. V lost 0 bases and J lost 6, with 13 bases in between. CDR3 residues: CASSQDLAGLDTQYF. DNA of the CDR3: TGCGCCAGCAGCCAAGATCTGGCGGGATTGGATACGCAGTATTTT.

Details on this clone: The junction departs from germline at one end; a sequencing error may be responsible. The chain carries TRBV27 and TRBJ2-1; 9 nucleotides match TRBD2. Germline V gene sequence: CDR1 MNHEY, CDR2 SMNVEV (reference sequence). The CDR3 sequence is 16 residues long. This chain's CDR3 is CASKGSSGSHYNAQFF. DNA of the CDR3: TGTGCCAGCAAGGGGAGTAGCGGGAGCCACTACAATGCGCAGTTCTTC.

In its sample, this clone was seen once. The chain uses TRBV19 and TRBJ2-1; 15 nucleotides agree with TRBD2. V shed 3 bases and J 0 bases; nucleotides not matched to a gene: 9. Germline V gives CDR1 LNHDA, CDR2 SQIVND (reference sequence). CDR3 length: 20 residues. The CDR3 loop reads CASSIRTSGRAVSSYNEQFF. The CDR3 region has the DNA TGTGCCAGTAGTATCCGGACTAGCGGGAGGGCCGTAAGCTCCTACAATGAGCAGTTCTTC. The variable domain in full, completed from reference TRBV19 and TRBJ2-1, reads DGGITQSPKYLFRKEGQNVTLSCEQNLNHDAMYWYRQDPGQGLRLIYYSQIVNDFQKGDIAEGYSVSREKKESFPLTVTSAQKNPTAFYLCASSIRTSGRAVSSYNEQFFGPGTRLTVL.

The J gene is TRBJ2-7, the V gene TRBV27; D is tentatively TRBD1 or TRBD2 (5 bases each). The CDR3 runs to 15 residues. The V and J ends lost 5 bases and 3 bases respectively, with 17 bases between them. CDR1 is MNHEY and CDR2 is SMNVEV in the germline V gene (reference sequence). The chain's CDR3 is CASSRQGDRGYEQYF. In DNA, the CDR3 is TGTGCCAGCAGTCGCCAGGGTGATCGGGGCTACGAGCAGTACTTC.

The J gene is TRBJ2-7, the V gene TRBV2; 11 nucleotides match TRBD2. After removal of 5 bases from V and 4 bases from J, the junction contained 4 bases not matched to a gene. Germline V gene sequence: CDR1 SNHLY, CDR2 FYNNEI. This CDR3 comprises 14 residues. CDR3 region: CASSTSGSGYEQYF. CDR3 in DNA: TGTGCCAGCAGTACTAGCGGGAGCGGTTACGAGCAGTACTTC.

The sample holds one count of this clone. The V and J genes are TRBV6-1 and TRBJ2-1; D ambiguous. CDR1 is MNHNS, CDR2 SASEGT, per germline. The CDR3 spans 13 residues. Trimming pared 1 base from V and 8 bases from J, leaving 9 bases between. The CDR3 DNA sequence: TGTGCCAGCAGTGAAGGGGGTCGTTATGAGCAGTTCTTC. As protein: CASSEGGRYEQFF.

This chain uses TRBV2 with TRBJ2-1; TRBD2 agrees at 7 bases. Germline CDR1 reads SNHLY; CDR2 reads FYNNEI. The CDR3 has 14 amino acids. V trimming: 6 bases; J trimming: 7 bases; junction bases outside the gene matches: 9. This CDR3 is CASRGGLGVNEQFF. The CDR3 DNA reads TGTGCCAGCAGGGGAGGACTAGGAGTGAATGAGCAGTTCTTC.

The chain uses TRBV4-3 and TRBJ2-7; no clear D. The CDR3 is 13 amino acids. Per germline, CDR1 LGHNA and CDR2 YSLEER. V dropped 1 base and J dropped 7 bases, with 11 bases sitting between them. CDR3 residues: CASSQGWGREQYF. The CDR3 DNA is TGCGCCAGCAGCCAAGGATGGGGTAGGGAGCAGTACTTC.

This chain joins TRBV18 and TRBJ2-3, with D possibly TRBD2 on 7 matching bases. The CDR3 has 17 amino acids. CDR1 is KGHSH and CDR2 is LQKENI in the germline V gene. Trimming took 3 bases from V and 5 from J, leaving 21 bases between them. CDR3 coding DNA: TGTGCCAGCTCACCCGACCCCAGCGGGCGGGGGCGAGATACGCAGTATTTT. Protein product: CASSPDPSGRGRDTQYF.

DNA of the CDR3: TGTGCCAGCAGTACTAGCGGGAGATACAATGAGCAGTTCTTC. This gives the protein CASSTSGRYNEQFF. The chain carries TRBV27 and TRBJ2-1, with TRBD2 matching over 11 bases. The CDR3 loop spans 14 amino acids. Trimming at V came to 5 bases and at J to 4 bases, leaving 1 base not matched to a gene. In germline, CDR1 is MNHEY, CDR2 SMNVEV (reference sequence).

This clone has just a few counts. CDR3 sequence: CSVGFGQRDTQYF. In DNA, the CDR3 is TGCAGCGTTGGTTTTGGTCAGAGAGATACGCAGTATTTT. The rearrangement links TRBV29-1 to TRBJ2-3; no reliable D call. V lost 4 bases to trimming and J lost 5 bases, with 13 bases between them. Looked up from germline, CDR1 is SQVTM and CDR2 is ANQGSEA. The CDR3 has 13 amino acids.

In DNA, the CDR3 is TGTGCCAGCAGGGAACAGGGGCTGCTCATCTCTGGCTACACCTTC. It encodes CASREQGLLISGYTF. The chain employs TRBV27 and TRBJ1-2, with 7 bases aligning to TRBD1. V trimming: 6 bases; J trimming: 7 bases; junction bases outside the gene matches: 14. Germline V gene lookup returns CDR1 MNHEY and CDR2 SMNVEV (reference sequence). The CDR3 has 15 amino acids.

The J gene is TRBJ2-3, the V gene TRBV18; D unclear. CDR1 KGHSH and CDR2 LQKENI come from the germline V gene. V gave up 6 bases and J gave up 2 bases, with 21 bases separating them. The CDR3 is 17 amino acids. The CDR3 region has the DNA TGTGCCAGCTCGCCCCGGGCTGCCAGTTCTTACACAGATACGCAGTATTTT. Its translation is CASSPRAASSYTDTQYF.